This record covers a single T cell receptor beta chain. Here immunoSEQ multiplex PCR was the method, and the copy in TCRdb shows in-frame clones only, minus some. In the table there are roughly 120,000 clones, roughly 91% of which are singletons. The CDR3 is 15 amino acids. V shed 0 bases and J shed 2 bases, with 7 bases lying between them. Germline lookup yields CDR1 SGHAT and CDR2 FQNNGV. The data derive from a study of control samples from healthy donors and cancer patients. This clonotype was obtained from a man aged 45 to 65 with head and neck cancer. The sample consisted of PBMCs. V and J are TRBV11-2 and TRBJ2-2, with D unclear. DNA for the CDR3: TGTGCCAGCAGCTTAGAGTACCACAACACCGGGGAGCTGTTTTTT. Translated: CASSLEYHNTGELFF.